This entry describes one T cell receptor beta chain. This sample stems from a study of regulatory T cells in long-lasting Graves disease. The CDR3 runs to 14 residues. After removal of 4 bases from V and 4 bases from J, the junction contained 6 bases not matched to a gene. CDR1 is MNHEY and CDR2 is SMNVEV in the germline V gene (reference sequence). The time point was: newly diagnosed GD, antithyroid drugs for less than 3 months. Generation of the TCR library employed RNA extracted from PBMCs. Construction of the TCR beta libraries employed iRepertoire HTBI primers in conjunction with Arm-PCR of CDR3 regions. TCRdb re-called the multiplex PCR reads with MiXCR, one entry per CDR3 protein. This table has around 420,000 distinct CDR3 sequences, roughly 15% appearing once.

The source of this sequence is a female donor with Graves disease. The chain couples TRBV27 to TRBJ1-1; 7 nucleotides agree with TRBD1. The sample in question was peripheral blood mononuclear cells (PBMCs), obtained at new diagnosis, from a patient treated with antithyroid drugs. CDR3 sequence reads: CASSYSGGSTEAFF. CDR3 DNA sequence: TGTGCCAGCAGTTACTCAGGGGGGAGCACTGAAGCTTTCTTT.